The T cell receptor (beta chain) described here comes from a study of blood T cell repertoires in COVID-19. In the study overall: COVID-19 samples, acute and convalescent, were from the United States, Italy and Spain. Sources were T cells, B-cell-depleted T cells, or PBMCs; the material itself was cDNA or gDNA.

The germline gives CDR1 DFQATT, CDR2 SNEGSKA (reference sequence). The CDR3 extends over 17 amino acids. J lost 0 bases, V lost 3 bases, and 9 bases had no gene match. Authors' analysis steps: Amplifying reference gene primers gave estimates of nucleated cell counts. Profiled with immunoSEQ multiplex PCR; TCRdb holds only in-frame clones, not every one. The V and J calls and clone size were taken over from that table, and D and trimming were inferred from the DNA. The sample yields 110,000 to 150,000 clones, around 89% seen once. Sequenced material: peripheral blood. The sequence derives from a man in his 60s with active or convalescent COVID-19. J is TRBJ2-5 and V is TRBV20-1; 11 nucleotides align to TRBD2. CDR3 nucleotides: TGCAGTGCTAGTTGGAGGGGACTAGCGGATTACCAAGAGACCCAGTACTTC. Its protein is CSASWRGLADYQETQYF.